This T cell receptor beta chain was sequenced during a study of beta chain features in type 1 diabetes. A few counts support this clone. The germline CDR1 and CDR2 sequences are SGHAT and FQDESV (reference sequence). The CDR3 has 15 amino acids. Unmatched junction bases numbered 4, after V lost 5 bases and J lost 1 base. Reverse transcribing all isolated RNA meant expressed TCRB transcripts were sequenced. Only in-frame clones appear in the TCRdb table, and some are missing; sequencing was by immunoSEQ multiplex PCR. This table has around 400,000 clones, around 15% appearing once. This TCR came from a young woman in good health. The rearrangement uses TRBV11-1 and TRBJ2-1, with 8 nucleotides matching TRBD1. Sequenced material: naive CD4+ T cells from blood. The CDR3 region has the DNA TGTGCCAGCAGCATATGGGACAGGTCCTACAATGAGCAGTTCTTC. Translation: CASSIWDRSYNEQFF.